This is a list of T cell receptor beta chains from one sample in a study of TIL therapy for anti-PD-1-resistant metastatic lung cancer. Clones were read by immunoSEQ multiplex PCR, and TCRdb kept only the in-frame ones, dropping some. Of just under 60,000 clones listed, 55% to 70% are singletons. The sample was blood, taken at baseline. These TCRs come from a person between 25 and 80 years old with non-small cell lung cancer. CDR3s leave out the opening cysteine and the closing phenylalanine or tryptophan.

J,V,CDR3
TRBJ1-3,TRBV7-9,ASSLGLRASPPGNTIY
TRBJ2-3,TRBV7-9,ASSLSSTDTQY
TRBJ1-1,TRBV7-3,ASSPTNVGTEAF
TRBJ1-1,TRBV5-1,ASSLDGLKLMNTEAF
TRBJ1-4,TRBV7-9,ASTAWQGGEKLF
TRBJ2-2,TRBV6-5,ASSYWRGGNTGELF
TRBJ1-1,TRBV27,ASSPPDRLITEAF
TRBJ2-7,TRBV6-5,ASSSSSGRIHEQY
TRBJ1-4,TRBV6-1,ASSAQGGTNEKLF
TRBJ1-1,TRBV10-3,AITPGVQNTEAF
TRBJ1-2,TRBV30,AWSVKSGEGPYGYT
TRBJ1-1,TRBV5-1,ASSSQGAGNTEAF
TRBJ1-1,TRBV18,ASSSTGNTEAF
TRBJ2-1,TRBV29-1,SVHGTTGGEQF